These 4 T cell receptor beta chains share one sample of origin, sequenced in a study of blood T cell repertoires in COVID-19. Clones were read by immunoSEQ multiplex PCR, and TCRdb kept only the in-frame ones, dropping some. The data show about 350,000 clones, with roughly 90% seen just once and 3.9% held by the top ten. Sequencing used peripheral blood. Receptors originate from a woman between 55 and 75 years old with COVID-19, enrolled during active disease.

The chain joins TRBV4-1 to TRBJ2-5, with 13 bases fitting TRBD2. Looked up from germline, CDR1 is MGHRA and CDR2 is YSYEKL. This CDR3 contains 16 residues. V dropped 5 bases and J dropped 3; count of bases not matched to a gene: 6. The CDR3 DNA follows: TGCGCCAGCAGCTCCGTACTAGCGGGGGGGAAAGAGACCCAGTACTTC. Its protein is CASSSVLAGGKETQYF.

This clone came up a few times. The rearrangement joins TRBV2 to TRBJ1-5; 7 bases align to TRBD1. The CDR3 runs to 14 residues. Germline lookup yields CDR1 SNHLY and CDR2 FYNNEI. Trimming cost V 6 bases and J 2 bases; bases outside gene matches: 4. This CDR3 is CASRDRWGNQPQHF. Here the CDR3 DNA reads TGTGCCAGCAGGGACAGGTGGGGCAATCAGCCCCAGCATTTT.

The rearrangement links TRBV6-5 to TRBJ1-1; possibly TRBD1 for D (6 bases). V gave up 5 bases and J gave up 11 bases, with 12 bases separating them. The germline V gene has CDR1 MNHEY and CDR2 SVGAGI. The CDR3 has 11 residues. The CDR3, as DNA: TGTGCCAGCAGTCCGAACAGGGTTGCTTTCTTT. Translated, it gives CASSPNRVAFF.

This chain uses TRBV5-1 with TRBJ1-4, with 12 bases identical to TRBD1. Trimming cost V 0 bases and J 2 bases; bases outside gene matches: 14. Germline V gene lookup returns CDR1 SGHRS and CDR2 YFSETQ. This CDR3 has 21 residues. The CDR3 coding sequence is TGCGCCAGCAGCTTGGTACCCCCGGGACAGGGGGCGCGAGGGACTAATGAAAAACTGTTTTTT. It encodes CASSLVPPGQGARGTNEKLFF.